The following is a TCR beta chain sequence with its context. Its antigen is unidentified. This record comes from a study of cytomegalovirus exposure and HLA in healthy donors. The overall study: As an earlier analysis found, 150 million to 200 million T cells yielded about 100 million unique TCR beta sequences. Of 300 to 450 genotyped donors, about 81% clustered with self-reported Caucasian donors. Study-level points and caveats: A likely sequencing artifact accounted for one observed cluster of highly shared sequence variants.

The PCR employed 60 Vbeta primers together with 13 Jbeta primers. TCRdb keeps only in-frame clones here, not all; method: immunoSEQ multiplex PCR. Of 150,000 to 200,000 clones listed, approximately 86% are singletons. CDR3 length equals 13 residues. CDR1 is SGHRS and CDR2 is YFSETQ in the germline V gene. V lost 0 bases and J lost 6, with 9 bases in between. The sequenced material came from PBMCs. V gene TRBV5-1 combines with J gene TRBJ1-1; D gene ambiguous. This TCR came from a woman in her late teens or twenties in good health and CMV-seronegative. The CDR3 DNA is TGCGCCAGCAGCTTGGCCATAGGAGCTGAAGCTTTCTTT. Translating gives CASSLAIGAEAFF.